The clone carrying this T cell receptor (beta chain) was observed a few times. Primers included in the PCR were 60 Vbeta and 13 Jbeta primers. TCRdb's copy holds only in-frame clones and misses some; the assay was immunoSEQ multiplex PCR. Of about 150,000 clones listed, approximately 80% are singletons. The data were taken from a study of cytomegalovirus exposure and HLA in healthy donors. The sequence derives from a boy aged 2 to 9 in good health and CMV-seronegative. The sample taken for sequencing was PBMCs.

This chain's CDR3 is CASSPPLTRNEQFF. Written as DNA, the CDR3 is TGTGCCAGCAGCCCCCCCCTAACGCGAAATGAGCAGTTCTTC. V and J are TRBV4-2 and TRBJ2-1; D not certain. With 4 bases removed from V and 7 bases from J, the gap between germline ends came to 14 bases. This CDR3 comprises 14 residues. Germline CDR1 LGHNA, CDR2 YNFKEQ.